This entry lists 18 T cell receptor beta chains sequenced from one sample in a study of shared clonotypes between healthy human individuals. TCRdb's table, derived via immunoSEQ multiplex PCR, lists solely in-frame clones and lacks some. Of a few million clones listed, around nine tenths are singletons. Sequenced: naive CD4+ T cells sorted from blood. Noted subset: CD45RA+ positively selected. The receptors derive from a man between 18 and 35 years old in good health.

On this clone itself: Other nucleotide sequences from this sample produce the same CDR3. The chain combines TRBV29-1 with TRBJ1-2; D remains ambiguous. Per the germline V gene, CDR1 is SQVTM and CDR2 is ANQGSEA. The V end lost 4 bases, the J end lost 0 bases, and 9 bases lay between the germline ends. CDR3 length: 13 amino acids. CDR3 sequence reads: CSVGQDPNYGYTF. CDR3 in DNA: TGCAGCGTTGGCCAGGACCCTAACTATGGCTACACCTTC. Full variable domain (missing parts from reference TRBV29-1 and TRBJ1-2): SAVISQKPSRDICQRGTSLTIQCQVDSQVTMMFWYRQQPGQSLTLIATANQGSEATYESGFVIDKFPISRPNLTFSTLTVSNMSPEDSSIYLCSVGQDPNYGYTFGSGTRLTVV.

CDR3: CASSADGVNTEAFF. The CDR3 bases are TGTGCCAGCAGCGCAGACGGAGTGAACACTGAAGCTTTCTTT. V usage is TRBV9 and J usage is TRBJ1-1, with unresolved D. Germline CDR1 reads SGDLS; CDR2 reads YYNGEE. The CDR3 length is 14 residues. The V and J ends lost 3 bases and 0 bases respectively, with 9 bases between them.

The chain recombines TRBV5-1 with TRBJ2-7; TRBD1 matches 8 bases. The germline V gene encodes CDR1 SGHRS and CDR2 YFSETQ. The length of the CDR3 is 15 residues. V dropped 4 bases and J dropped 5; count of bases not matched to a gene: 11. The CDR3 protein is CASSPPGQGGHEQYF. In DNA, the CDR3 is TGCGCCAGCAGCCCCCCCGGACAGGGCGGTCACGAGCAGTACTTC. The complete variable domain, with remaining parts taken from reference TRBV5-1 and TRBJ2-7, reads KAGVTQTPRYLIKTRGQQVTLSCSPISGHRSVSWYQQTPGQGLQFLFEYFSETQRNKGNFPGRFSGRQFSNSRSEMNVSTLELGDSALYLCASSPPGQGGHEQYFGPGTRLTVT.

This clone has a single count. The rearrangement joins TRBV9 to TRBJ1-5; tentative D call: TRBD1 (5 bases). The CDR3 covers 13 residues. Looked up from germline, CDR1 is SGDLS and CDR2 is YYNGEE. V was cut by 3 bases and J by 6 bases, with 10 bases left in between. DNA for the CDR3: TGTGCCAGCAGCGCCGAGGGGTTTCAGCCCCAGCATTTT. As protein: CASSAEGFQPQHF. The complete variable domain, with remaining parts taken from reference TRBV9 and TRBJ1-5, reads DSGVTQTPKHLITATGQRVTLRCSPRSGDLSVYWYQQSLDQGLQFLIQYYNGEERAKGNILERFSAQQFPDLHSELNLSSLELGDSALYFCASSAEGFQPQHFGDGTRLSIL.

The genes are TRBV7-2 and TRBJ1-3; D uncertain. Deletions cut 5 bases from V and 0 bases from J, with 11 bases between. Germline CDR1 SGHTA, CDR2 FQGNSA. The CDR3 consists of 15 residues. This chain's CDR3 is CASSLAAGSGNTIYF. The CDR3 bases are TGTGCCAGCAGCCTTGCGGCAGGCTCTGGAAACACCATATATTTT. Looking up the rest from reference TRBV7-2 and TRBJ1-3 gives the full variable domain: GAGVSQSPSNKVTEKGKDVELRCDPISGHTALYWYRQSLGQGLEFLIYFQGNSAPDKSGLPSDRFSAERTGGSVSTLTIQRTQQEDSAVYLCASSLAAGSGNTIYFGEGSWLTVV.

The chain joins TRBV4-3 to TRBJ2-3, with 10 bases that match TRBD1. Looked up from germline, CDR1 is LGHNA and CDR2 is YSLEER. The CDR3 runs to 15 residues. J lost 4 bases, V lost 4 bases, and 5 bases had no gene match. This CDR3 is CASSRRDRGSDTQYF. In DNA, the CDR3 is TGCGCCAGCAGCCGACGGGACAGGGGCTCAGATACGCAGTATTTT.

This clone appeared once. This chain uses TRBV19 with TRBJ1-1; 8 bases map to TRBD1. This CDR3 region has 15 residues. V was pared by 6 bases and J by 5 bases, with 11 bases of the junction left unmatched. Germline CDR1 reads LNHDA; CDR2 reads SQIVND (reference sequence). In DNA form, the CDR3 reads TGTGCCAGTAGAGAGCTTGGACAGGGAAATACTGAAGCTTTCTTT. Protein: CASRELGQGNTEAFF.

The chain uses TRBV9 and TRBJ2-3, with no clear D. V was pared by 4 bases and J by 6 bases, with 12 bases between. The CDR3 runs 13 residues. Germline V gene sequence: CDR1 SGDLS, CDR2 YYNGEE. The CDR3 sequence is CASSSRAADTQYF. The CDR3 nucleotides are TGTGCCAGCAGCTCTCGGGCGGCCGATACGCAGTATTTT.

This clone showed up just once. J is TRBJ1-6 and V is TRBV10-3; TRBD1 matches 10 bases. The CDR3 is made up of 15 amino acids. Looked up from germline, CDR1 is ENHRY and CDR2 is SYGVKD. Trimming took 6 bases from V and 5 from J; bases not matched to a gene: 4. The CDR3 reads CAISRQGANNSPLHF. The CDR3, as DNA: TGTGCCATCAGCCGACAGGGGGCTAATAATTCACCCCTCCACTTT.

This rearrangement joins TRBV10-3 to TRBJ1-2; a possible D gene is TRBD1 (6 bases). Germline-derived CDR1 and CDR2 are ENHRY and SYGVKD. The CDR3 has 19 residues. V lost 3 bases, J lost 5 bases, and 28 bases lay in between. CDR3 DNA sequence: TGTGCCATCAGTGATGTCATTTCTAGTGGTGGGGGCGCAGGATATGGCTACACCTTC. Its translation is CAISDVISSGGGAGYGYTF.

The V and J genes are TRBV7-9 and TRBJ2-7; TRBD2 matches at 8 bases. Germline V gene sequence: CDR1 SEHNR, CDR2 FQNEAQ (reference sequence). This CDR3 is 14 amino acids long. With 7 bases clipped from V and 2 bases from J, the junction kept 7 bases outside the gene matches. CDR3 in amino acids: CASTFAGGTYEQYF. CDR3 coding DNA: TGTGCCAGCACCTTTGCGGGGGGAACCTACGAGCAGTACTTC.

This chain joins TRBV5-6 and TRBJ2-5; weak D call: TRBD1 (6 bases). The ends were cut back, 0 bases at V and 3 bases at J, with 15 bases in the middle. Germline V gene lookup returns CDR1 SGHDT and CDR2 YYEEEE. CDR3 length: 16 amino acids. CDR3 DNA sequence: TGTGCCAGCAGCTTGGCGACCGGGACAATGGAAGAGACCCAGTACTTC. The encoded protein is CASSLATGTMEETQYF.

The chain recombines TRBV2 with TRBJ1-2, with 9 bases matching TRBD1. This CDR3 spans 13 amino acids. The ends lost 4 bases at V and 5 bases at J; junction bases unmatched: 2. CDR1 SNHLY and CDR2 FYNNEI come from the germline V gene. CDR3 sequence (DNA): TGTGCCAGCAGTGGGGGGACAGGGTATGGCTACACCTTC. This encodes CASSGGTGYGYTF.

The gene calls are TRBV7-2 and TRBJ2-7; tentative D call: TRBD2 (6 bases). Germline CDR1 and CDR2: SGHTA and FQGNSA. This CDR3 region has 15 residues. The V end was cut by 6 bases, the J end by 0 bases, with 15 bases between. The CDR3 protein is CASSLSGLNSYEQYF. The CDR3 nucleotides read TGTGCCAGCAGTCTAAGCGGGCTCAACTCCTACGAGCAGTACTTC. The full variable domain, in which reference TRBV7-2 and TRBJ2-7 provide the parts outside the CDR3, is GAGVSQSPSNKVTEKGKDVELRCDPISGHTALYWYRQSLGQGLEFLIYFQGNSAPDKSGLPSDRFSAERTGGSVSTLTIQRTQQEDSAVYLCASSLSGLNSYEQYFGPGTRLTVT.

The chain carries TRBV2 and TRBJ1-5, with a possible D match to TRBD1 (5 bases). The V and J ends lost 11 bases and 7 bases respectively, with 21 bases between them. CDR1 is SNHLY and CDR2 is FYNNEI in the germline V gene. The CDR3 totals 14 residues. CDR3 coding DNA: TGTGCCTGTCAGGCCGGGACGATGGGGCAGCCCCAGCATTTT. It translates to CACQAGTMGQPQHF.

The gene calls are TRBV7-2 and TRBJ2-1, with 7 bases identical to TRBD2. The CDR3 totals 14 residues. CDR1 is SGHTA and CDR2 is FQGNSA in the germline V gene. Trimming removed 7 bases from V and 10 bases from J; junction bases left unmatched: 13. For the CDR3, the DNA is TGTGCCAGCACCACCCCCCTCGCGGGAGACGAGCAGTTCTTC. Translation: CASTTPLAGDEQFF.

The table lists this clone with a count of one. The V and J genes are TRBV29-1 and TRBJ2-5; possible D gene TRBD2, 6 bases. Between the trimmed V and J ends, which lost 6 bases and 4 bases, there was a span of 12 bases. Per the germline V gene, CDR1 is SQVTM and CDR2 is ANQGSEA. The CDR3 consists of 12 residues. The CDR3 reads CSVGGLRETQYF. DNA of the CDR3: TGCAGCGTCGGGGGTCTAAGAGAGACCCAGTACTTC.

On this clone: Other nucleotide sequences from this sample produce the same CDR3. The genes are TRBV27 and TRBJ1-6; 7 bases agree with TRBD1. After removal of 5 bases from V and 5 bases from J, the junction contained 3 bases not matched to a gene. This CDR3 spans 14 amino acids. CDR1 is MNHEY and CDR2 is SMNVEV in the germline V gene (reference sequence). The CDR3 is CASSPDRDNSPLHF. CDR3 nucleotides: TGTGCCAGCAGTCCAGACAGGGATAATTCACCCCTCCACTTT.